Following are 8 T cell receptor beta chains from one sample sequenced in a study of vaccination and CD4 T cells after COVID-19. For these TCRs, the target antigens are not known. Treatment described: roughly 11-day PBMC culture with coronavirus spike peptide pools or control peptides (ViraFEST assay). Cultured CD4+ T-cell DNA underwent Oncomine TCR Beta short-read sequencing. MiXCR, applied by TCRdb to the PCR reads, yields one record per CDR3 protein. This sample yields 11,000 or so distinct CDR3 sequences, of which approximately 60% are seen a single time; approximately 13% belongs to the top ten. Sequencing was done on a sample of CD4+ T cells from blood, cultured in vitro. These receptors all stem from a human donor who had recovered from COVID-19.

The genes are TRBV20-1 and TRBJ2-2; weak D call: TRBD2 (5 bases). Germline V gene data show CDR1 as DFQATT and CDR2 as SNEGSKA (reference sequence). This CDR3 contains 13 residues. Trimming cost V 3 bases and J 6 bases, with 11 bases left between them. The CDR3, as DNA: TGCAGTGCTAGTGAGGGAGAGGCCGGGGAGCTGTTTTTT. This encodes CSASEGEAGELFF.

A few counts support this clonotype. The genes are TRBV7-9 and TRBJ1-2; TRBD1 matches at 8 bases. Trimming cost V 3 bases and J 4 bases; bases outside gene matches: 7. The CDR3 has 15 residues. CDR1 SEHNR and CDR2 FQNEAQ come from the germline V gene (reference sequence). The CDR3 DNA sequence: TGTGCCAGCAGCTTCGGACAGGGCAATGTCTATGGCTACACCTTC. Protein: CASSFGQGNVYGYTF.

The CDR3 DNA sequence: TGTGCCAGCAGTCGGGACAGGAACTATGGCTACACCTTC. Protein sequence: CASSRDRNYGYTF. The chain carries TRBV7-9 and TRBJ1-2; 8 nucleotides line up with TRBD1. CDR3 length: 13 residues. Germline assignment: CDR1 SEHNR and CDR2 FQNEAQ (reference sequence). The J segment lost 2 bases and the V segment lost 6 bases, leaving 2 bases of the junction unmatched.

The genes are TRBV5-4 and TRBJ1-2, with TRBD1 matching over 9 bases. The CDR3 runs to 13 residues. Germline V gene data show CDR1 as SGHNT and CDR2 as YYREEE (reference sequence). V lost 5 bases to trimming and J lost 3 bases; unmatched junction nucleotides: 2. The CDR3 DNA sequence: TGTGCCAGCAGGACAGGGGGTCACTATGGCTACACCTTC. Translated: CASRTGGHYGYTF.

The chain uses TRBV21-1 and TRBJ2-2; the D call in the table, TRBD2, was not verified against the DNA. TRBV21-1 is a pseudogene segment. The CDR3 sequence is 17 residues long. The CDR3 DNA is TGTGCCAGCAGCAAAAGGTCGGGACTAGCTACGCCCGGGGAGCTGTTTTTT. Residues: CASSKRSGLATPGELFF.

The chain combines TRBV11-3 with TRBJ2-5; no clear D. CDR3 length: 15 residues. Trimming left V 5 bases short and J 1 base short, with 14 bases between. Germline loops: CDR1 SGHNT, CDR2 YENEEA. CDR3 loop: CASSQDGRTQETQYF. The DNA of the CDR3 is TGTGCCAGCAGCCAGGACGGAAGGACCCAAGAGACCCAGTACTTC.

The chain combines TRBV5-6 with TRBJ1-2; 8 bases line up with TRBD1. Looked up from germline, CDR1 is SGHDT and CDR2 is YYEEEE. The CDR3 covers 14 residues. V lost 4 bases, J lost 4 bases, and 6 bases stayed unmatched. The CDR3 here is CASSQNQGAYGYTF. The DNA for the CDR3 is TGTGCCAGCAGCCAAAACCAGGGGGCCTATGGCTACACCTTC.

The DNA for the CDR3 is TGTGCCAGTCGACCCCCCGGGACCCGGACGGAGACCCAGTACTTC. Translated, it gives CASRPPGTRTETQYF. The chain employs TRBV19 and TRBJ2-5; D may be TRBD1 or TRBD2 (5 bases each). The CDR3 length is 15 residues. Germline CDR1 reads LNHDA; CDR2 reads SQIVND (reference sequence). V was trimmed by 8 bases and J by 5 bases, leaving 21 bases between them.